Described below is a single T cell receptor (beta chain) sequence and its context. Its target is not known. This sample was included in a study of OX40 agonist ivuxolimab in advanced cancers. As for the study in general: Melanoma, hepatocellular carcinoma, head and neck or renal cell cancer occurred in dose-escalation patients. Earlier treatment with anti-PD-1, anti-PD-L1 or anti-CTLA-4 was permitted, and around 36% had received some.

The germline gives CDR1 MDHEN, CDR2 SYDVKM. V was trimmed by 7 bases and J by 2 bases, leaving 14 bases between them. The CDR3 runs 14 residues. Libraries were prepared by immunoSEQ multiplex PCR; TCRdb keeps only in-frame clonotypes and omits some of them. The sample records 55,000 to 65,000 clones, about 86% being singletons. Study results and limitations: Among the lowest levels of clonal expansion were found in partial responders at 0.1-3.0 mg/kg. Part of the nonresponder group also had normalized T-cell clonal expansion that was low.

The sequencing used CD4+ or CD8+ T cells sorted from blood, collected in a trial of the OX40 agonist ivuxolimab. The chain joins TRBV28 to TRBJ2-5; D unclear. The receptor was isolated from an adult with an advanced solid tumor such as melanoma, head and neck, liver or kidney cancer. The CDR3 is CASTLRAQQETQYF. CDR3 in DNA: TGTGCCAGCACCCTCCGTGCCCAGCAAGAGACCCAGTACTTC.